The T cell receptor (beta chain) under discussion was sequenced for a study of cytomegalovirus exposure and HLA in healthy donors. Whole-study context: Early release data held 85 million or so unique TCRs from HLA-typed donors.

Primers for the PCR totalled 60 Vbeta and 13 Jbeta. Sequenced by immunoSEQ multiplex PCR; TCRdb stores in-frame clones only, minus some. The sample has under 200,000 clones, 68% seen once; the top ten hold roughly 4.4%. To note about this clone: Its antigen is still unknown.

The junction had 16 bases not matched to a gene; V was cut back by 3 bases and J by 4 bases. Germline CDR1 and CDR2: LNHDA and SQIVND (reference sequence). This CDR3 comprises 18 residues. Whole-study results and caveats: The presence/absence work took it that sequencing depth was about the same across donors.

Sequenced sample: PBMCs. This chain links TRBV19 with TRBJ1-2; TRBD1 matches at 8 bases. This clonotype was obtained from a woman between 18 and 29 years old in good health and CMV-seropositive. CDR3 sequence: CASSIQVPGGDLGYGYTF. CDR3 coding DNA: TGTGCCAGTAGTATTCAGGTTCCAGGGGGCGACTTGGGCTATGGCTACACCTTC.